This TCR beta chain was captured by sequencing in a study of OX40 agonist ivuxolimab in advanced cancers. Libraries were prepared by immunoSEQ multiplex PCR; TCRdb keeps only in-frame clonotypes and omits some of them. The sample includes about 60,000 clones, about four fifths of them seen just once. The material was CD4+ or CD8+ T cells sorted from blood, obtained in a trial of the OX40 agonist ivuxolimab. The origin of this receptor is an adult with an advanced solid tumor such as melanoma, head and neck, liver or kidney cancer.

The CDR3 spells CASSVNGQGGTEAFF. The CDR3 nucleotides read TGTGCCAGTAGTGTCAACGGACAGGGGGGCACTGAAGCTTTCTTT. This chain uses TRBV19 with TRBJ1-1; 10 bases map to TRBD1. The CDR3 contains 15 residues. The V segment lost 5 bases and the J segment 4 bases; nucleotides outside the gene matches: 7. The germline gives CDR1 LNHDA, CDR2 SQIVND (reference sequence).